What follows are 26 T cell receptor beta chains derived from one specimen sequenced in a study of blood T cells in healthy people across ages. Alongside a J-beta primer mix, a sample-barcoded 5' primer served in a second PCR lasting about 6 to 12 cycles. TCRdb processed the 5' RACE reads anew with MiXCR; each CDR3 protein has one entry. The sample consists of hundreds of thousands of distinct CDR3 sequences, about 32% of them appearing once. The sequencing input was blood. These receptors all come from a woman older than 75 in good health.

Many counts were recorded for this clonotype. The CDR3 DNA reads TGTGCCAGCAGCGTAGGTCTGGGAAGCTCCTACAATGAGCAGTTCTTC. This translates into CASSVGLGSSYNEQFF. The V gene is TRBV9, the J gene TRBJ2-1; D is unresolved. Trimming shortened V by 0 bases and J by 0 bases, and 10 bases separated the two germline ends. Per germline, CDR1 SGDLS and CDR2 YYNGEE. This CDR3 is built from 16 residues. Combining the CDR3 with reference TRBV9 and TRBJ2-1 gives the whole variable domain DSGVTQTPKHLITATGQRVTLRCSPRSGDLSVYWYQQSLDQGLQFLIQYYNGEERAKGNILERFSAQQFPDLHSELNLSSLELGDSALYFCASSVGLGSSYNEQFFGPGTRLTVL.

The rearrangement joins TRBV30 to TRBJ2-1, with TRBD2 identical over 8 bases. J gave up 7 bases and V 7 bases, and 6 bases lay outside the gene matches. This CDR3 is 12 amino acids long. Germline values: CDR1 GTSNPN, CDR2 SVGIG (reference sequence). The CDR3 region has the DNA TGTGCCTCCGGGGGGGGGCCGAATGAGCAGTTCTTC. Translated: CASGGGPNEQFF. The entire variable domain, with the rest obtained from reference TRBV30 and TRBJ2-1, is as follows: SQTIHQWPATLVQPVGSPLSLECTVEGTSNPNLYWYRQAAGRGLQLLFYSVGIGQISSEVPQNLSASRPQDRQFILSSKKLLLSDSGFYLCASGGGPNEQFFGPGTRLTVL.

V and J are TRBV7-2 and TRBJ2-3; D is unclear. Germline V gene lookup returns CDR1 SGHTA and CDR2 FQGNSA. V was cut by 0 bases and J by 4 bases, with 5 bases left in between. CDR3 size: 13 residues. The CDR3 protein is CTSSLAVPDTQYF. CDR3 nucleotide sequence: TGTACCAGCAGCTTAGCGGTACCAGATACGCAGTATTTT. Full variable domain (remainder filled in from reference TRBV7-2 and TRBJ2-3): GAGVSQSPSNKVTEKGKDVELRCDPISGHTALYWYRQSLGQGLEFLIYFQGNSAPDKSGLPSDRFSAERTGGSVSTLTIQRTQQEDSAVYLCTSSLAVPDTQYFGPGTRLTVL.

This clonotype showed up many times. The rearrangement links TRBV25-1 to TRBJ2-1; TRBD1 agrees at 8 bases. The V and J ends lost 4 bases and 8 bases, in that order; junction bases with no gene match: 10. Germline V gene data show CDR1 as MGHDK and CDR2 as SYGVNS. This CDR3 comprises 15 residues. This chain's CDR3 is CASSGQTGAGDEQFF. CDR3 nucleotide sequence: TGTGCCAGCAGTGGGCAGACAGGGGCGGGCGATGAGCAGTTCTTC.

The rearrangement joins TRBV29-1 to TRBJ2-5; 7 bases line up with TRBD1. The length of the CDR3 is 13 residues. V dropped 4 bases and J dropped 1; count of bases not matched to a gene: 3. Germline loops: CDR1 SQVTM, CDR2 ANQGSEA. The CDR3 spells CSVVGTAQETQYF. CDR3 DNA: TGCAGCGTTGTAGGGACAGCCCAAGAGACCCAGTACTTC. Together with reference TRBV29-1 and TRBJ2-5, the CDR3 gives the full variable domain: SAVISQKPSRDICQRGTSLTIQCQVDSQVTMMFWYRQQPGQSLTLIATANQGSEATYESGFVIDKFPISRPNLTFSTLTVSNMSPEDSSIYLCSVVGTAQETQYFGPGTRLLVL.

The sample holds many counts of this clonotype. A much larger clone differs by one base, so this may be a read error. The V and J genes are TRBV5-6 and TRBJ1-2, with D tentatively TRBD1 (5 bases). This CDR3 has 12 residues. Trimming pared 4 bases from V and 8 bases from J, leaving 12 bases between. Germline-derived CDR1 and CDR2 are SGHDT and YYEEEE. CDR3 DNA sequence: TGTGCCAGCAGCCCCGGGGGAGCAGGCTACACCTTC. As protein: CASSPGGAGYTF.

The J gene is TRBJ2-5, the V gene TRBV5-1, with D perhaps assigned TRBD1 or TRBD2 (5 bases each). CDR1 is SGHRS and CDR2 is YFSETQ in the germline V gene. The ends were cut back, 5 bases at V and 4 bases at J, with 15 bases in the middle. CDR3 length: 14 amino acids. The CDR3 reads CASSGGPRGETQYF. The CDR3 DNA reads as TGCGCCAGCAGTGGGGGACCCCGAGGAGAGACCCAGTACTTC.

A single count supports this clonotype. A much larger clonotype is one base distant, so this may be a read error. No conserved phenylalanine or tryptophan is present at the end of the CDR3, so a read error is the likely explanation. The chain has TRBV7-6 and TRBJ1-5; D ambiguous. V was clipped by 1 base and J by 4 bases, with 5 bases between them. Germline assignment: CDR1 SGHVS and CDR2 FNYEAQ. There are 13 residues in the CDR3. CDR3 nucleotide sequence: TGTGCCAGCAGCTTAGGACGGAATCAGCCCCAGCATTGT. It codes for CASSLGRNQPQHC.

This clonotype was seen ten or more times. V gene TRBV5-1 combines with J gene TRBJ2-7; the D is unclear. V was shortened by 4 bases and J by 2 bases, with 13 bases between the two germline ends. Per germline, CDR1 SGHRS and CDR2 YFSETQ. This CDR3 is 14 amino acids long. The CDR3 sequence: CASSPHRTAYEQYF. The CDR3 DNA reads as TGCGCCAGCAGCCCGCACCGGACCGCCTACGAGCAGTACTTC. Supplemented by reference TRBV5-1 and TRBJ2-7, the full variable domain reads KAGVTQTPRYLIKTRGQQVTLSCSPISGHRSVSWYQQTPGQGLQFLFEYFSETQRNKGNFPGRFSGRQFSNSRSEMNVSTLELGDSALYLCASSPHRTAYEQYFGPGTRLTVT.

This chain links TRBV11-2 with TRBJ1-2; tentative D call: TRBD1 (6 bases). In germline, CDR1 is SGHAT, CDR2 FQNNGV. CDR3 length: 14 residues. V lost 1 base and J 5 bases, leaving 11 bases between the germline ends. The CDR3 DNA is TGTGCCAGCAGCTTAGGCCAGGGGAGGTATGGCTACACCTTC. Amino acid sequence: CASSLGQGRYGYTF. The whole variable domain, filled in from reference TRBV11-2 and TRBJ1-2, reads EAGVAQSPRYKIIEKRQSVAFWCNPISGHATLYWYQQILGQGPKLLIQFQNNGVVDDSQLPKDRFSAERLKGVDSTLKIQPAKLEDSAVYLCASSLGQGRYGYTFGSGTRLTVV.

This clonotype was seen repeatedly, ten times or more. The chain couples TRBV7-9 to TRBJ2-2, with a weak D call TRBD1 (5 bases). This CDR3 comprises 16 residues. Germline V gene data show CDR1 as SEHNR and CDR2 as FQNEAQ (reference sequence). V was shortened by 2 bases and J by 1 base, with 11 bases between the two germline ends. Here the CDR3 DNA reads TGTGCCAGCAGCTTATTTCAGGGCGGGAACACCGGGGAGCTGTTTTTT. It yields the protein CASSLFQGGNTGELFF.

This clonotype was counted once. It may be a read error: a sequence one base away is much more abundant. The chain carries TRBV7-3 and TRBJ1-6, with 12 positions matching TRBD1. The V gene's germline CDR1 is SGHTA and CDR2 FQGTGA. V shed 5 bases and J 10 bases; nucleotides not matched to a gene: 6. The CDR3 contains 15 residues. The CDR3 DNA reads TGTGCCAGCAGCGCTAGAGGGACAGGGGGCTCACCCCTCCACTTT. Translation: CASSARGTGGSPLHF.

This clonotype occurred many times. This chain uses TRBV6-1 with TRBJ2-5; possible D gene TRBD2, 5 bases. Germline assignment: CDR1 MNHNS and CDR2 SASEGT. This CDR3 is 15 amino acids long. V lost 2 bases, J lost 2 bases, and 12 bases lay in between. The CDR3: CASSERGFRQETQYF. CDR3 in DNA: TGTGCCAGCAGTGAACGAGGGTTCAGGCAAGAGACCCAGTACTTC.

CDR3 sequence (DNA): TGTGCCAGCTCACCACGGCAGACTAGCGGGGGGGCTCACAATGAGCAGTTCTTC. As protein: CASSPRQTSGGAHNEQFF. The gene calls are TRBV18 and TRBJ2-1, with TRBD2 identical over 14 bases. Looked up from germline, CDR1 is KGHSH and CDR2 is LQKENI. V shed 1 base and J 5 bases; nucleotides not matched to a gene: 7. The CDR3 extends over 18 amino acids.

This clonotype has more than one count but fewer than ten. The CDR3: CASRMGTSRAPTDTQYF. The DNA of the CDR3 is TGTGCCAGCAGAATGGGGACTAGTCGGGCTCCCACAGATACGCAGTATTTT. The gene calls are TRBV2 and TRBJ2-3, with 8 bases identical to TRBD2. Per the germline V gene, CDR1 is SNHLY and CDR2 is FYNNEI. Trimming at V came to 6 bases and at J to 2 bases, leaving 13 bases not matched to a gene. This CDR3 is built from 17 residues.

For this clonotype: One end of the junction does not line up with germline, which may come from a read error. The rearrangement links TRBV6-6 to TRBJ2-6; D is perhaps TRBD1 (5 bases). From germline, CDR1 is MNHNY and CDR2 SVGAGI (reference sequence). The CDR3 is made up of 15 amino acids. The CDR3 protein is CAGSYMGSGANVRTF. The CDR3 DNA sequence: TGTGCCGGCAGTTACATGGGCTCTGGGGCCAACGTCCGGACTTTC.

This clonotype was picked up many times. Written as DNA, the CDR3 is TGTGCCAGCAGTTACGGGACAGGGTTGGGAGAGCAGTACTTC. Translation: CASSYGTGLGEQYF. The chain links TRBV6-2 or TRBV6-3 to TRBJ2-7, with 9 bases that match TRBD1. V lost 2 bases, J lost 7 bases, and 6 bases stayed unmatched. Germline CDR1 reads MNHEY; CDR2 reads SVGEGT. The CDR3 extends over 14 amino acids.

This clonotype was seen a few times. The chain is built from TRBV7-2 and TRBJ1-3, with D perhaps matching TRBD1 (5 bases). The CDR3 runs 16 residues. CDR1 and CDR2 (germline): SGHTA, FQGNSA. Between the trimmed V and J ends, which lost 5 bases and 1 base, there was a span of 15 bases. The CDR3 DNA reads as TGTGCCAGCAGCGCCCTCGGGGCTTTATCTGGAAACACCATATATTTT. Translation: CASSALGALSGNTIYF. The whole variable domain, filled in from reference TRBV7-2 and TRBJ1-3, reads GAGVSQSPSNKVTEKGKDVELRCDPISGHTALYWYRQSLGQGLEFLIYFQGNSAPDKSGLPSDRFSAERTGGSVSTLTIQRTQQEDSAVYLCASSALGALSGNTIYFGEGSWLTVV.

The CDR3 DNA is TGCGCCAGCAGCCCGGGGGACAACCCTTTCTATGGCTACACCTTC. This codes for CASSPGDNPFYGYTF. The chain is built from TRBV4-1 and TRBJ1-2; D possibly corresponds to TRBD1 (6 bases). There are 15 residues in the CDR3. V was pared by 4 bases and J by 4 bases, with 16 bases between. Per the germline V gene, CDR1 is MGHRA and CDR2 is YSYEKL.

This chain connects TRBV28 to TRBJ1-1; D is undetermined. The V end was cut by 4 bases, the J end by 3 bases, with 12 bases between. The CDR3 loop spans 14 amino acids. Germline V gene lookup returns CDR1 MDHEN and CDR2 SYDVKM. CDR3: CASSSGIAYTEAFF. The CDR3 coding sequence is TGTGCCAGCAGTTCGGGGATCGCCTACACTGAAGCTTTCTTT.

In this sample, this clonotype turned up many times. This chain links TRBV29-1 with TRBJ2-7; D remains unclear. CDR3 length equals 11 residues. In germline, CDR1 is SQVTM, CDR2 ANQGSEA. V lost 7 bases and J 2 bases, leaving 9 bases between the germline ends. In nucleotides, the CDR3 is TGCAGCGGGGCCAGCGCCTACGAGCAGTACTTC. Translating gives CSGASAYEQYF.

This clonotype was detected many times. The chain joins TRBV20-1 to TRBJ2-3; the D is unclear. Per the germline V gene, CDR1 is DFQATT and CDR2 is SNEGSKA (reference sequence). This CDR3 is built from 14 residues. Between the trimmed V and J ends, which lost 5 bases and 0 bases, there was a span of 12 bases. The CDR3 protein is CSAPRTASTDTQYF. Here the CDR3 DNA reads TGCAGTGCTCCCCGAACAGCTAGCACAGATACGCAGTATTTT.

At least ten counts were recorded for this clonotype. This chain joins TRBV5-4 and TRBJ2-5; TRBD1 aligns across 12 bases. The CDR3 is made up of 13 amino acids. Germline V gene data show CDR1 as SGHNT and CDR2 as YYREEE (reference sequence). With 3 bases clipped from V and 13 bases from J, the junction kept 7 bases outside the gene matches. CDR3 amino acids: CASSYPGQGALYF. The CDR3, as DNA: TGTGCCAGCAGCTATCCGGGACAGGGGGCGCTGTACTTC.

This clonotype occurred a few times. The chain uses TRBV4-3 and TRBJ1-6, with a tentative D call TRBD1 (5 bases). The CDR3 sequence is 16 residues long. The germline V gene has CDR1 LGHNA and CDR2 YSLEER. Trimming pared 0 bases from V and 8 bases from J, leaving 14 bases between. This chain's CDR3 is CASSQESSPGDSPLHF. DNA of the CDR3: TGCGCCAGCAGCCAAGAATCGTCCCCGGGGGATTCACCCCTCCACTTT.

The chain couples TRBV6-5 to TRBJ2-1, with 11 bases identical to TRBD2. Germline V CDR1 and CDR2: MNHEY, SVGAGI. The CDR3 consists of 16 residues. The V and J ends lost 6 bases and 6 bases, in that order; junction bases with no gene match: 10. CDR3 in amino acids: CASSLISGRASNEQFF. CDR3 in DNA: TGTGCCAGCAGCTTAATTAGCGGGAGGGCGTCCAATGAGCAGTTCTTC.

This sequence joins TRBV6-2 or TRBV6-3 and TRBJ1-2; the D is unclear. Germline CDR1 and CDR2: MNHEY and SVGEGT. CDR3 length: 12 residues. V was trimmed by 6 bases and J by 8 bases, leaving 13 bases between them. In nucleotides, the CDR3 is TGTGCCAGCAGGTGGACGTCCTCGGGCTACACCTTC. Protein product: CASRWTSSGYTF.